The sequence of this T cell receptor beta chain was determined in a study of blood T cell repertoires in COVID-19. This clone was counted only a few times. There are 15 residues in the CDR3. Germline trimming cut 3 bases from V and 8 bases from J; bases unmatched to any gene: 7. Germline V gene data show CDR1 as GTSNPN and CDR2 as SVGIG (reference sequence). Those enrolled, adults aged roughly 18 to 89 years, came from 24 US areas. Each participant's cohort was designated according to participant-reported clinical history. Cohort 3 donors were reported recovered after two negative PCRs, clearance, or symptom resolution. Some clones are missing from TCRdb's copy, which holds only in-frame ones; the method was immunoSEQ multiplex PCR. This sample has about 250,000 clones, with under 90% found just once.

The chain carries TRBV30 and TRBJ2-1, with TRBD2 matching over 13 bases. The sequenced sample was PBMCs or T cells enriched from blood (not recorded which). The receptor was derived from a young man who had recovered from COVID-19. CDR3 residues: CAWSPGLAGHYEQFF. The DNA for the CDR3 is TGTGCCTGGAGCCCGGGACTAGCGGGACACTATGAGCAGTTCTTC.